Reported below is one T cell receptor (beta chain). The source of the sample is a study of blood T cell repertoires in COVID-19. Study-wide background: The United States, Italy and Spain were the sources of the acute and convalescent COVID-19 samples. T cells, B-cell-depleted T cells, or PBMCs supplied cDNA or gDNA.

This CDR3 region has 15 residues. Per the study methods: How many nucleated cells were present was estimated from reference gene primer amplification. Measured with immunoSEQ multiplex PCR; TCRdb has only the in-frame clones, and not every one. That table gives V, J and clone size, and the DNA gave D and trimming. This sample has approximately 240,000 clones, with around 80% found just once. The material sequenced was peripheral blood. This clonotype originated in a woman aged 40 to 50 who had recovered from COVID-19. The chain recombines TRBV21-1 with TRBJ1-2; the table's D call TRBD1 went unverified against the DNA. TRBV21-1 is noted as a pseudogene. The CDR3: CASSKRGTGDYGYTF. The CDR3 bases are TGTGCCAGCAGCAAACGGGGGACAGGGGACTATGGCTACACCTTC.